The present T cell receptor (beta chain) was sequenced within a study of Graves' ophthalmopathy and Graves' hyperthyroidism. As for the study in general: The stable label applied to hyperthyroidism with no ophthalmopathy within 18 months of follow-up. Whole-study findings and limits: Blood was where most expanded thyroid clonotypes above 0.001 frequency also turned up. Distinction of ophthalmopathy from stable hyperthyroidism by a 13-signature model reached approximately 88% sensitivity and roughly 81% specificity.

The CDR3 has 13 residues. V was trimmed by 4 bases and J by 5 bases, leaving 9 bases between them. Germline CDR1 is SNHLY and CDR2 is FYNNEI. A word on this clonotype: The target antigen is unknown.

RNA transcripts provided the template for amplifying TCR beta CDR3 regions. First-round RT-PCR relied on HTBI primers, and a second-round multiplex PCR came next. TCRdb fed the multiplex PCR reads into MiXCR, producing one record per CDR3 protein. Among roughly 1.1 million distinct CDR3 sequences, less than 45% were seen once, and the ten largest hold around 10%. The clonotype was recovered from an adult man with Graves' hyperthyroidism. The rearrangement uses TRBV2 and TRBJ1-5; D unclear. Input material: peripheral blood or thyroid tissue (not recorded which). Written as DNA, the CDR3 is TGTGCCAGCAGTGGAGGGCTTCATCAGCCCCAGCATTTT. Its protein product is CASSGGLHQPQHF.